The sequence of this T cell receptor (beta chain) was determined in a study of blood T cell repertoires in COVID-19. Study overall: Whether acute or convalescent, the COVID-19 samples came from the United States, Italy and Spain. Sample material is recorded as cDNA or gDNA derived from T cells, B-cell-depleted T cells, or PBMCs.

How the authors handled the data: Estimated nucleated cell counts came from reference gene primer amplification. Assay used: immunoSEQ multiplex PCR; TCRdb lists only in-frame clones, some missing. Clonal size and the V and J genes are those of that table, whereas D and trimming came from the DNA. Among over 55,000 clones listed, around 83% were seen once. The receptor comes from a man aged 45-60 years with active COVID-19. The sequenced sample consisted of peripheral blood.

The CDR3 reads CASSYAGVGGAQYF. In DNA form, the CDR3 reads TGTGCCAGCAGTTACGCGGGAGTGGGGGGGGCGCAGTATTTT. The V gene is TRBV6-2 or TRBV6-3, the J gene TRBJ2-3, with TRBD2 identical over 7 bases. V shed 2 bases and J 10 bases; nucleotides not matched to a gene: 9. The CDR3 is made up of 14 amino acids. Germline V gives CDR1 MNHEY, CDR2 SVGEGT.